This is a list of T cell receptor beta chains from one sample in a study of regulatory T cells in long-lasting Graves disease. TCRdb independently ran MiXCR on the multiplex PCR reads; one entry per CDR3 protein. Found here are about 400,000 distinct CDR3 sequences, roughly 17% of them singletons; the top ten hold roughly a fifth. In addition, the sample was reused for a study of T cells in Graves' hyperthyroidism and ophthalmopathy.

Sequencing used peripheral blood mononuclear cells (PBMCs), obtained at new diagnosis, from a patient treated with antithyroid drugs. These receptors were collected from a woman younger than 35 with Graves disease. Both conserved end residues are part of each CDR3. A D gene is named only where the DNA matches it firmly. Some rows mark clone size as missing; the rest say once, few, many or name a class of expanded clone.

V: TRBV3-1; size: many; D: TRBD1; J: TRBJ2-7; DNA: TGTGCCAGCAGCCTGACAGGGAACGCCTACGAGCAGTACTTC; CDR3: CASSLTGNAYEQYF
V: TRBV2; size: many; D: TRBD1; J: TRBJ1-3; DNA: TGTGCCAGCAGAGAAGACAGGGCGTTGAACACCATATATTTT; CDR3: CASREDRALNTIYF
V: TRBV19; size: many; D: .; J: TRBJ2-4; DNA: TGTGCCAGTAAAGACACGGCCTTAGCCAAAAACATTCAGTACTTC; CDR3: CASKDTALAKNIQYF
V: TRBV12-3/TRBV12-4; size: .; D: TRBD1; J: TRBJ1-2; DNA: TGTGCCAGCAGGGGACAGGGGGCTAGGTATGGCTACACCTTC; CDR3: CASRGQGARYGYTF
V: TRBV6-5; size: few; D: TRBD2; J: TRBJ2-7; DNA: TGTGCCAGCAGTTCTCATACAACCGGGGGGTCATTAGCCTACGAGCAGTACTTC; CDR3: CASSSHTTGGSLAYEQYF
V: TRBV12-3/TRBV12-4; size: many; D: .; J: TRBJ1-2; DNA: TGTGCCAGCACCTTATTTGCGGGCCAGAACTATGGCTACACCTTC; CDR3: CASTLFAGQNYGYTF
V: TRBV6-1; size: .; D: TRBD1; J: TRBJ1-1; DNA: TGTGCCAGCTCCGGGACAGGGGGCGACACTGAAGCTTTCTTT; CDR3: CASSGTGGDTEAFF
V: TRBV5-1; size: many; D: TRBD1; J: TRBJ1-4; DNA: TGCGCCAGCAGCCAGGGACAGGGCGGTGAAAAACTGTTTTTT; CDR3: CASSQGQGGEKLFF
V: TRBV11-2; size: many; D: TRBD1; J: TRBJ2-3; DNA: TGTGCCAACAGCTACGGACAGGGGGCGGCCGCAGATACGCAGTATTTT; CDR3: CANSYGQGAAADTQYF
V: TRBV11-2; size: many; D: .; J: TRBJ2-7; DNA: TGTGCCAGCAGCCTAATCCGGGGGAGCTCCTACGAGCAGTACTTC; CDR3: CASSLIRGSSYEQYF
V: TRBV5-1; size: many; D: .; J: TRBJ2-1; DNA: TGCGCCAGCAGCTTCGAAACTCGGACTACCTCCAATGAGCAGTTCTTC; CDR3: CASSFETRTTSNEQFF
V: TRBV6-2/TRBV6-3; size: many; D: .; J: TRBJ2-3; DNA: TGTGCCAGCACGGGGCGGCTAGGGATCACAGATACGCAGTATTTT; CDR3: CASTGRLGITDTQYF
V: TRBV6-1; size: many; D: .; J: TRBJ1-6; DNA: TGTGCCAGCAGTGACCCACCTCGGGATTCACCCCTCCACTTT; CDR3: CASSDPPRDSPLHF
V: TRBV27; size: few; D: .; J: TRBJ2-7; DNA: TGTGCCAGCAGTTCTAATGGGGCTGACTACGAGCAGTACTTC; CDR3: CASSSNGADYEQYF
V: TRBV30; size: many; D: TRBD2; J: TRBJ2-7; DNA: TGTGCCTGGAGTGTACCGTGGACTAGCGTTAGAGACGAGCAGTACTTC; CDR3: CAWSVPWTSVRDEQYF
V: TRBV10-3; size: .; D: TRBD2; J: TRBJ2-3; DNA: TGTGCCATCAGTGAGTTCGGGACTAGCGGACATACAGATACGCAGTATTTT; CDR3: CAISEFGTSGHTDTQYF
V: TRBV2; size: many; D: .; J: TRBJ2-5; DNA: TGTGCCAGCAGTGCAACGGCAGAGACCCAGTACTTC; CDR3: CASSATAETQYF
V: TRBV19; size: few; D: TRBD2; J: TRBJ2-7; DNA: TGTGCCAGTAGTGCAGAAGCGGGGGGGCCGACCGAGCAGTACTTC; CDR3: CASSAEAGGPTEQYF
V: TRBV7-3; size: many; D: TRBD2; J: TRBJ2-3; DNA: TGTGCCAGCAGCTTAACGGCGGGAGAGACAGATACGCAGTATTTT; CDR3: CASSLTAGETDTQYF
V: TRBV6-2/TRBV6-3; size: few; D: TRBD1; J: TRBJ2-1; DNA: TGTGCCAGCAGGTCCGGGACAGGATCCTACAATGAGCAGTTCTTC; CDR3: CASRSGTGSYNEQFF
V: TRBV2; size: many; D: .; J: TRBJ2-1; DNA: TGTGCCAGCAGTGAAGATCAGGGGAGCTCCTACAATGAGCAGTTCTTC; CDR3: CASSEDQGSSYNEQFF
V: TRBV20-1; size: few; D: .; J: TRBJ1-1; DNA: TGCAGTGCTAGAGACCCTCTAAACACTGGAGCTTTCTTT; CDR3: CSARDPLNTGAFF
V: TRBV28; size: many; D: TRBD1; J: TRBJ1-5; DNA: TGTGCCAGCAAAGGACAGGGTGGCAATCAGCCCCAGCATTTT; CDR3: CASKGQGGNQPQHF
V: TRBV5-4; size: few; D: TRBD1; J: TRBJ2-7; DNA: TGTGCCAGCAGCTCGACAGGGGGAAGGATCTACGAGCAGTACTTC; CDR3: CASSSTGGRIYEQYF
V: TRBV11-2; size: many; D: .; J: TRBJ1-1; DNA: TGTGCCAGCAGCTTAGACGGGGGGGGATACACTGAAGCTTTCTTT; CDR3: CASSLDGGGYTEAFF
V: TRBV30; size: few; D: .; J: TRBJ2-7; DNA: TGTGCCTGGAGTCGAGGCGGGCACGAGCAGTACTTC; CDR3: CAWSRGGHEQYF
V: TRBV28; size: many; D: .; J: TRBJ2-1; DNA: TGTGCCAGCAGTTCCCGAAGACTAGGCTCCTACAATGAGCAGTTCTTC; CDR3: CASSSRRLGSYNEQFF
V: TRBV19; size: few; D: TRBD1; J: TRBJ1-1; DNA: TGTGCCAGTAGTGCCCTACAGGGGTCTGAAGCTTTCTTT; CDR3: CASSALQGSEAFF
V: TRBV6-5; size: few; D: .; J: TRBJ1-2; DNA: TGTGCCAGCAGTTACTTAGATCCGGGACAAACAAACTATGGCTACACCTTC; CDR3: CASSYLDPGQTNYGYTF
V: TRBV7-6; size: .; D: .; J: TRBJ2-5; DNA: TGTGCCAGCAGCTTAGGTTCAGGGGCGATGACAGAGACCCAGTACTTC; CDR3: CASSLGSGAMTETQYF
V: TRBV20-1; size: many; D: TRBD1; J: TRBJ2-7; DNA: TGCAGTGCTCCCCGGACAGGGATCGACGAGCAGTACTTC; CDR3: CSAPRTGIDEQYF
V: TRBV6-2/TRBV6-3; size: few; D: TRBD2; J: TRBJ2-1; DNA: TGTGCCAGCAGTCAACTAGCGGGAAGTCGCGATGAGCAGTTCTTC; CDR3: CASSQLAGSRDEQFF
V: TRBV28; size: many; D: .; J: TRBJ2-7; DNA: TGTGCCAGCAGTTCGGGGGTGAGTCTTTACGAGCAGTACTTC; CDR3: CASSSGVSLYEQYF
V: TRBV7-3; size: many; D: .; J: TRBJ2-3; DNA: TGTGCCAGCAGTCGTGGCGGTCTCACAGATACGCAGTATTTT; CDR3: CASSRGGLTDTQYF
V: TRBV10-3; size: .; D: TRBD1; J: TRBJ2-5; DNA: TGTGCCATCACCCCCGGACAGGGGGCCAGAGAGACCCAGTACTTC; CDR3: CAITPGQGARETQYF
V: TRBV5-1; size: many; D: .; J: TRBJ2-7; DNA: TGCGCCAGCAGCGGCGGTACCCCCTACGAGCAGTACTTC; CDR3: CASSGGTPYEQYF
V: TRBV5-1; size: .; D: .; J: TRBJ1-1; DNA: TGCGCCAGCAGCTTGGAAGGGTGGGGGGTTAACACTGAAGCTTTCTTT; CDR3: CASSLEGWGVNTEAFF
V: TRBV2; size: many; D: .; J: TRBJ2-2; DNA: TGTGCCAGCAGTGAATCCCAAGCCACCGGGGAGCTGTTTTTT; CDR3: CASSESQATGELFF
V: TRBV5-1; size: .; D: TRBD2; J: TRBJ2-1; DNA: TGCGCCAGCAGCAGCCAAGGGACTAGCGGGACGAATGAGCAGTTCTTC; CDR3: CASSSQGTSGTNEQFF
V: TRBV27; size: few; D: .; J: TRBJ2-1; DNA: TGTGCCACGACTAGGGGGTCCTACAATGAGCAGTTCTTC; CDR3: CATTRGSYNEQFF
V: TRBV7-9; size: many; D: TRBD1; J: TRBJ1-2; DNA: TGTGCCAGCAGCCAAACCGGGACAGCGAACTATGGCTACACCTTC; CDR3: CASSQTGTANYGYTF
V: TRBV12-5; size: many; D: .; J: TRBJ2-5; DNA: TGTGCTAGTGGTTTGCATGGGGGCGGGAGATTGGAGACCCAGTACTTC; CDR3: CASGLHGGGRLETQYF
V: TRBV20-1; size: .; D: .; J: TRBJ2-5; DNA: TGCAGGGCGGGGCCTCAAGAGACCCAGTACTTC; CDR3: CRAGPQETQYF
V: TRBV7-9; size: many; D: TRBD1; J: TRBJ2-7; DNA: TGTGCCAGCAGCCCCCCCGGGACAGGGACCTACGAGCAGTACTTC; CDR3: CASSPPGTGTYEQYF
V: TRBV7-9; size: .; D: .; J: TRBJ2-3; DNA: TGTGCCAGCAGCCTCACAGGGTACACAGATACGCAGTATTTT; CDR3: CASSLTGYTDTQYF
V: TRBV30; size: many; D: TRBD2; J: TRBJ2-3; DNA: TGTGCCTGGAGTAGTGCGGGGGGAAGCACAGATACGCAGTATTTT; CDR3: CAWSSAGGSTDTQYF
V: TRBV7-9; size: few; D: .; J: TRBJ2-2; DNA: TGTGCCAGCAGTCCGGGACGCTACAGAAAGAACACCGGGGAGCTGTTTTTT; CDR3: CASSPGRYRKNTGELFF
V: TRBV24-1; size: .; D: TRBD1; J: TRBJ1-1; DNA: TGTGCCACCAGTGCGTTAGAAGTAGACAGGGCGGGGAACACTGAAGCTTTCTTT; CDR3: CATSALEVDRAGNTEAFF
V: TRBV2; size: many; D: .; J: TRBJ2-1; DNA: TGTGCCAGCAGTGTCCAGGGACAACCTACCTACAATGAGCAGTTCTTC; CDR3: CASSVQGQPTYNEQFF
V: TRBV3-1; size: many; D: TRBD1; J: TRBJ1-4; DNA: TGTGCCAGCAGCCCCGGGACAGCTAATGAAAAACTGTTTTTT; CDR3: CASSPGTANEKLFF
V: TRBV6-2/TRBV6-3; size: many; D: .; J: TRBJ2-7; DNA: TGTGCCAGCACCGGCCGAGGGTACAGCCACGAGCAGTACTTC; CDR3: CASTGRGYSHEQYF
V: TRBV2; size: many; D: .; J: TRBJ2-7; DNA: TGTGCCAGCACCGAAAAGGGGCCCTCCTACGAGCAGTACTTC; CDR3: CASTEKGPSYEQYF
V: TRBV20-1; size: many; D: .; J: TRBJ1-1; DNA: TGCAGTGCTAGAGACCCCGGAAACACTGAAGCTTTCTTT; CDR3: CSARDPGNTEAFF
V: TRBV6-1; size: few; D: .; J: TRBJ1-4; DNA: TGTGCCAGCAGTCCCGGGACACCTGCAACTAATGAAAAACTGTTTTTT; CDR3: CASSPGTPATNEKLFF
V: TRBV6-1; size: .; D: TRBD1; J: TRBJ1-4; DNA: TGTGCCAGCAGACCCCCCGGACAGGTTAATGAAAAACTGTTTTTT; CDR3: CASRPPGQVNEKLFF
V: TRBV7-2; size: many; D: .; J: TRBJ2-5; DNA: TGTGCCAGCAGCTTACGGCCCGAAGGCTGGGAGACCCAGTACTTC; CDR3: CASSLRPEGWETQYF
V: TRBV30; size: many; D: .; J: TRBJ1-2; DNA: TGTGCCTGGAGTGCCGGACAGAACTATGGCTACACCTTC; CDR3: CAWSAGQNYGYTF
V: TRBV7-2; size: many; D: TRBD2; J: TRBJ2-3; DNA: TGTGCCAGCAGCTCGGGACTATACACAGATACGCAGTATTTT; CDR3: CASSSGLYTDTQYF
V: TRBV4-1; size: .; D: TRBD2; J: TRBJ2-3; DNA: TGCGCCAGCAGCCATTACACGGGACTAGCGGCAGATACGCAGTATTTT; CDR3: CASSHYTGLAADTQYF